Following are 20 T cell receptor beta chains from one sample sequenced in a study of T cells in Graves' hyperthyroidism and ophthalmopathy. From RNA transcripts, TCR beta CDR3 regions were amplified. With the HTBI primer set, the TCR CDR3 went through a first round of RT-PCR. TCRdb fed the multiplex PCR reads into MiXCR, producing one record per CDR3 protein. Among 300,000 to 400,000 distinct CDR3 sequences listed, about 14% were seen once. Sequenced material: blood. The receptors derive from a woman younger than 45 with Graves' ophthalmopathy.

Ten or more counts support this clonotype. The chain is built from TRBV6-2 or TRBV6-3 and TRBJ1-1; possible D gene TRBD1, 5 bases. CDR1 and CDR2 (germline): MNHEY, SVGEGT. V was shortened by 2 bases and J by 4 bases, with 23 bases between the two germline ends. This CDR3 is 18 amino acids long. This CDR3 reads CASSYPTDSQALATEAFF. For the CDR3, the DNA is TGTGCCAGCAGTTACCCGACCGACTCACAGGCACTCGCCACTGAAGCTTTCTTT.

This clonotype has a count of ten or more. CDR3 nucleotides: TGCAGTGCCTCAGATGAATATGGGTCTACAGATACGCAGTATTTT. Encoded protein: CSASDEYGSTDTQYF. The chain combines TRBV20-1 with TRBJ2-3; no clear D. V was trimmed by 6 bases and J by 3 bases, leaving 19 bases between them. Germline assignment: CDR1 DFQATT and CDR2 SNEGSKA (reference sequence). This CDR3 is 15 amino acids long.

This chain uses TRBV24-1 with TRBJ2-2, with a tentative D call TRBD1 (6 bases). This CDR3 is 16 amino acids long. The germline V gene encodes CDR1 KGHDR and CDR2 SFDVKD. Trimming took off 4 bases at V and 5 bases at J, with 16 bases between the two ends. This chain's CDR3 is CATSDTDRFRTGELFF. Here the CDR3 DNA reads TGTGCCACCAGTGACACCGACAGGTTCCGGACCGGGGAGCTGTTTTTT.

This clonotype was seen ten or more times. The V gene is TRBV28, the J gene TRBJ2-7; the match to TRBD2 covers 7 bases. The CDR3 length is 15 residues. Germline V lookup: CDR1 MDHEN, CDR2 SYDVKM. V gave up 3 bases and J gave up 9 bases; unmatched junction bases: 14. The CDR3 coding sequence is TGTGCCAGCAGTTTCACTGGGGGACTACCTCATGGGCAGTACTTC. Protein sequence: CASSFTGGLPHGQYF.

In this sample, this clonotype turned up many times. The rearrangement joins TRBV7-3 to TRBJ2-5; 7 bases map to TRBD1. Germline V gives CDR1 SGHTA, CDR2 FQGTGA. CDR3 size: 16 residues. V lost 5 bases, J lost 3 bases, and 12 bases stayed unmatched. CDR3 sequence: CASSRGRQGGEETQYF. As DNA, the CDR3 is TGTGCCAGCAGCCGGGGAAGACAGGGCGGTGAAGAGACCCAGTACTTC.

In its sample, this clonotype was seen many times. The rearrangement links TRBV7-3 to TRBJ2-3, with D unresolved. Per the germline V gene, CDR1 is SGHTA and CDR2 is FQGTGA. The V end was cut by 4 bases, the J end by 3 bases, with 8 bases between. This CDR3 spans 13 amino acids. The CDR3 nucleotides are TGTGCCAGCAGCTCCTCGAATACAGATACGCAGTATTTT. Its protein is CASSSSNTDTQYF.

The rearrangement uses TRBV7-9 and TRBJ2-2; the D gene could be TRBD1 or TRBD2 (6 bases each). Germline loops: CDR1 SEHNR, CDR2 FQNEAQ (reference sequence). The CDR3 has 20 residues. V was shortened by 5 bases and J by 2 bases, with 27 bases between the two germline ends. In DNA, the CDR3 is TGTGCCAGCAGCGCCGAAAAGAACAGGGACTCGGAACTTAACACCGGGGAGCTGTTTTTT. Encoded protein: CASSAEKNRDSELNTGELFF.

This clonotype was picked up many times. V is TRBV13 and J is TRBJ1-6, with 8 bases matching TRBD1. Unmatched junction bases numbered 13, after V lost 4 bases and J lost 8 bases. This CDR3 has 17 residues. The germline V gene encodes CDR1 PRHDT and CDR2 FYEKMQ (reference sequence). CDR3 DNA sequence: TGTGCCAGCAGCTCCGTCTCACAGGGGGAAATTCATTCACCCCTCCACTTT. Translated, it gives CASSSVSQGEIHSPLHF. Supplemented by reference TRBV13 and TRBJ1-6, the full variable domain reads AAGVIQSPRHLIKEKRETATLKCYPIPRHDTVYWYQQGPGQDPQFLISFYEKMQSDKGSIPDRFSAQQFSDYHSELNMSSLELGDSALYFCASSSVSQGEIHSPLHFGNGTRLTVT.

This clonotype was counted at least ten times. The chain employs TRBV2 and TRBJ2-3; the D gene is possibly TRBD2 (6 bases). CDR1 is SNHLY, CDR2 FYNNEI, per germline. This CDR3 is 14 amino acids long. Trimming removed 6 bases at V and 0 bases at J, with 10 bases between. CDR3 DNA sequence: TGTGCCAGCAGGGCGGGGCTTAGCACAGATACGCAGTATTTT. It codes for CASRAGLSTDTQYF.

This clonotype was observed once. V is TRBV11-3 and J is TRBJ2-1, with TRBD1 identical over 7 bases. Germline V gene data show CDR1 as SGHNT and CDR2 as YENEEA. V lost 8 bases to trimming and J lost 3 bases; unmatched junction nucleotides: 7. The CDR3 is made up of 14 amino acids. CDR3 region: CASYRDSFYNEQFF. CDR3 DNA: TGTGCCAGCTACCGGGACAGTTTCTACAATGAGCAGTTCTTC.

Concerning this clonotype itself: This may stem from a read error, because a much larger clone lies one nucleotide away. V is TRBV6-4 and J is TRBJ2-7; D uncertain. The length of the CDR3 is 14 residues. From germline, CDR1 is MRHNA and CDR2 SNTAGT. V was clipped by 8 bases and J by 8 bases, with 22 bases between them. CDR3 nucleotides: TGTGCCAGCTGGTCCGGTGTGGGGAACCAGCAGCAGTACTTC. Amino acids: CASWSGVGNQQQYF.

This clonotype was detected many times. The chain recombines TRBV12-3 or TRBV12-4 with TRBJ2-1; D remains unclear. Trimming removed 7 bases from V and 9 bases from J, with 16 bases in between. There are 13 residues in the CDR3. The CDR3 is CASTHSRGGEQFF. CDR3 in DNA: TGTGCCAGCACCCACTCTCGAGGTGGTGAGCAGTTCTTC.

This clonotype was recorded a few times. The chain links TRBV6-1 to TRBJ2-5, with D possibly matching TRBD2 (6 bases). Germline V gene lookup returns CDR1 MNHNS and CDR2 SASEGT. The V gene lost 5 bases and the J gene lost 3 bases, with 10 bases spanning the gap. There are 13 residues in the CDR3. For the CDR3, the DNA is TGTGCCAGCAGTACGGGACTTAAAGAGACCCAGTACTTC. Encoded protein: CASSTGLKETQYF.

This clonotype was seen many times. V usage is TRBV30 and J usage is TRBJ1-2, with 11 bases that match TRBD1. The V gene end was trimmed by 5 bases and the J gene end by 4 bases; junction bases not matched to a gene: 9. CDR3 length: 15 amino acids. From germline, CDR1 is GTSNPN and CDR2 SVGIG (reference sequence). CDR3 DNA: TGTGCCTGGTTACGTCCGGGACAGGGGGTCTATGGCTACACCTTC. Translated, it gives CAWLRPGQGVYGYTF.

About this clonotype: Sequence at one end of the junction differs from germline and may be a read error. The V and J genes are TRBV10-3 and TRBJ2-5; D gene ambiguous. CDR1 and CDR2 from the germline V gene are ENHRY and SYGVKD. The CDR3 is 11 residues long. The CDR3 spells CAISDQETQYF. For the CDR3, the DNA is TGTGCCATCAGTGACCAGGAGACCCAGTACTTC.

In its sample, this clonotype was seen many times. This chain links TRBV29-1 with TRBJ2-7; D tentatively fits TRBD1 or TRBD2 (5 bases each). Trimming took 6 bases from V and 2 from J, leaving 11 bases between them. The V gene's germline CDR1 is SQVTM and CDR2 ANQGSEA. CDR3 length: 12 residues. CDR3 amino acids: CSVTGPTYEQYF. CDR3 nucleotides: TGCAGCGTGACGGGACCGACCTACGAGCAGTACTTC.

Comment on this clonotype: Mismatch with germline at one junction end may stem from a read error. The CDR3 DNA reads TGTGCCAGCAGTCCAGGAGGGGGGGGAGGCTACGAGCAGTGCTTC. Translated: CASSPGGGGGYEQCF. V and J are TRBV27 and TRBJ2-7; weak D call: TRBD2 (7 bases). Germline CDR1 is MNHEY and CDR2 is SMNVEV (reference sequence). This CDR3 contains 15 residues.

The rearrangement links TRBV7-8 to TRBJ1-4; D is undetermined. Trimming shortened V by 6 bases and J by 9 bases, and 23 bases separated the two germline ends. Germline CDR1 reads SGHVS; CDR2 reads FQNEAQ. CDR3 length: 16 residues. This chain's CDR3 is CASRPTGDGIVKKLFF. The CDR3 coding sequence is TGTGCCAGCAGACCAACCGGGGATGGAATAGTTAAAAAACTGTTTTTT. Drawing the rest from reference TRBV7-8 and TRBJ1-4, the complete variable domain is GAGVSQSPRYKVAKRGQDVALRCDPISGHVSLFWYQQALGQGPEFLTYFQNEAQLDKSGLPSDRFFAERPEGSVSTLKIQRTQQEDSAVYLCASRPTGDGIVKKLFFGSGTQLSVL.

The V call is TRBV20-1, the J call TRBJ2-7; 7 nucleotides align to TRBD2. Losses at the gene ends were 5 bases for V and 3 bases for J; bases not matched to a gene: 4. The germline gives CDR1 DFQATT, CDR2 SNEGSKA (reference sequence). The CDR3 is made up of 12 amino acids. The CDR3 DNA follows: TGCAGTGCTGCGGGAGTTAACTACGAGCAGTACTTC. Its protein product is CSAAGVNYEQYF.

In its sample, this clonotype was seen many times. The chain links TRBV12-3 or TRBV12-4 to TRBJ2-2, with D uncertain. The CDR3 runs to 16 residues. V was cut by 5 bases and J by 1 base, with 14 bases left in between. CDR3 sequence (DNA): TGTGCCAGCAGTGCCCTTAAAACGGGGAACACCGGGGAGCTGTTTTTT. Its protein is CASSALKTGNTGELFF.